This T cell receptor (beta chain) was profiled in a study of blood T cell repertoires in COVID-19. Profiling relied on immunoSEQ multiplex PCR, and the TCRdb table lists in-frame clones only, not all of them. The sample lists about 260,000 clones, about 87% occurring once. This CDR3 spans 16 amino acids. Germline V gene lookup returns CDR1 WNHNN and CDR2 SYGVQD (reference sequence). J gave up 5 bases and V 0 bases, and 5 bases lay outside the gene matches. This clone was counted only a few times. Sequencing used peripheral blood. The TCR originated in a human donor in a cohort sampled during active COVID-19. The chain joins TRBV10-1 to TRBJ2-1; TRBD2 matches 9 bases. The CDR3 DNA reads as TGCGCCAGCAGTGAGTCGAGGGTAGCGGGGGACAATGAGCAGTTCTTC. Protein sequence: CASSESRVAGDNEQFF.